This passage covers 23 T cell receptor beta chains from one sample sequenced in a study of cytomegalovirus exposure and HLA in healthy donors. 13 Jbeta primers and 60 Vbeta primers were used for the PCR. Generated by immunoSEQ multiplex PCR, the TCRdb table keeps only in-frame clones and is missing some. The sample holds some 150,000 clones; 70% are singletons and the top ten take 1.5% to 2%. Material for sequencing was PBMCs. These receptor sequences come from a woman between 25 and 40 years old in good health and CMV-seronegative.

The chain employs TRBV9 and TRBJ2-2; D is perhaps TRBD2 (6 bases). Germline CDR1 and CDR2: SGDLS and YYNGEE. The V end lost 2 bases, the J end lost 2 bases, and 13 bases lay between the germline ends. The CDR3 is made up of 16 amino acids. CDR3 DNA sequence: TGTGCCAGCAGCGTCCATCTAGCGCTAAACACCGGGGAGCTGTTTTTT. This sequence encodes CASSVHLALNTGELFF.

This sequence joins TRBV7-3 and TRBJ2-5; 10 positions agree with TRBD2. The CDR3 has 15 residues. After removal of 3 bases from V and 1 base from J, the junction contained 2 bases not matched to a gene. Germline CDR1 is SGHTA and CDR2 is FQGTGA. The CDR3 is CASSFLAGAQETQYF. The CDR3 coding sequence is TGTGCCAGCAGCTTTCTAGCGGGGGCCCAAGAGACCCAGTACTTC. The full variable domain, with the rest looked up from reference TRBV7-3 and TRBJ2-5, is GAGVSQTPSNKVTEKGKYVELRCDPISGHTALYWYRQSLGQGPEFLIYFQGTGAADDSGLPNDRFFAVRPEGSVSTLKIQRTERGDSAVYLCASSFLAGAQETQYFGPGTRLLVL.

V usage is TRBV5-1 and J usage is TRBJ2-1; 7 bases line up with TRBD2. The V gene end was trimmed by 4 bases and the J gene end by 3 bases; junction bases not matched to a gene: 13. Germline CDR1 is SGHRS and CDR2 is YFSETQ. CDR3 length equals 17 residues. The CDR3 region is CASSIPETSPLYNEQFF. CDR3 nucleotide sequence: TGCGCCAGCAGCATCCCCGAGACTAGCCCCCTCTACAATGAGCAGTTCTTC. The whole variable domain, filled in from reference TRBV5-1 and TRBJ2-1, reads KAGVTQTPRYLIKTRGQQVTLSCSPISGHRSVSWYQQTPGQGLQFLFEYFSETQRNKGNFPGRFSGRQFSNSRSEMNVSTLELGDSALYLCASSIPETSPLYNEQFFGPGTRLTVL.

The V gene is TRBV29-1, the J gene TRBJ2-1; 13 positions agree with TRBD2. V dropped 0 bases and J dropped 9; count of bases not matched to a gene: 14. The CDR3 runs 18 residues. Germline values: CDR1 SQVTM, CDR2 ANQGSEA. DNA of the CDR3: TGCAGCGTTGAAGATTTTTGGACTAGCGGGGGCGCAACGTTTGAGCAGTTCTTC. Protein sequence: CSVEDFWTSGGATFEQFF.

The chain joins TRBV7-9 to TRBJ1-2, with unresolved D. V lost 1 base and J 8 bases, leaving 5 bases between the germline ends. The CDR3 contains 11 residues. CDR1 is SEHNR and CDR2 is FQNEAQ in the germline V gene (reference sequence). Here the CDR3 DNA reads TGTGCCAGCAGCTTAGTGGGCGGCTACACCTTC. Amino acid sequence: CASSLVGGYTF.

The CDR3 protein is CASSVGGWGTDTQYF. The CDR3 nucleotides are TGTGCCAGCAGCGTTGGAGGGTGGGGCACAGATACGCAGTATTTT. The genes are TRBV7-8 and TRBJ2-3; D perhaps matches TRBD2 (6 bases). Per the germline V gene, CDR1 is SGHVS and CDR2 is FQNEAQ. The CDR3 runs to 15 residues. Trimming took 5 bases from V and 1 from J, leaving 13 bases between them.

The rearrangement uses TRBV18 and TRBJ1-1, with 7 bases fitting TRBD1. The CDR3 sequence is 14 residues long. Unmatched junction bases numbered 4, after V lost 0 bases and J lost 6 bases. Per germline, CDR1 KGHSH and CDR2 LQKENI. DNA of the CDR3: TGTGCCAGCTCACCACCTTCCCAGGGGGCTGAAGCTTTCTTT. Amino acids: CASSPPSQGAEAFF.

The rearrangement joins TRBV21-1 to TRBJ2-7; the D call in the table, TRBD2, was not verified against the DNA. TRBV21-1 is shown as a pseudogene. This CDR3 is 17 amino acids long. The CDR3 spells CASTAGRGKAPSYEQYF. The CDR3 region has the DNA TGTGCCAGCACCGCCGGGAGAGGAAAGGCACCCAGCTACGAGCAGTACTTC.

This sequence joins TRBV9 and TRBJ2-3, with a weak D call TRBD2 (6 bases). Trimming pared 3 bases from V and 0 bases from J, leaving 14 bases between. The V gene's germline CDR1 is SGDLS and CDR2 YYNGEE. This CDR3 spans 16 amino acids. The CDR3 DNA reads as TGTGCCAGCAGCGCGGGCCTAGCGACTAGCACAGATACGCAGTATTTT. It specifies CASSAGLATSTDTQYF.

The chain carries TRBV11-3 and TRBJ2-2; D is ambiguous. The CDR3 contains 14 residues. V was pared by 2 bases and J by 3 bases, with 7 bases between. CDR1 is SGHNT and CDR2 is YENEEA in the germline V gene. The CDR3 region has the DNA TGTGCCAGCAGCTTACAGGTGGACACCGGGGAGCTGTTTTTT. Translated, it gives CASSLQVDTGELFF. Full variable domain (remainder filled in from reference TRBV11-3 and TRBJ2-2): EAGVVQSPRYKIIEKKQPVAFWCNPISGHNTLYWYLQNLGQGPELLIRYENEEAVDDSQLPKDRFSAERLKGVDSTLKIQPAELGDSAVYLCASSLQVDTGELFFGEGSRLTVL.

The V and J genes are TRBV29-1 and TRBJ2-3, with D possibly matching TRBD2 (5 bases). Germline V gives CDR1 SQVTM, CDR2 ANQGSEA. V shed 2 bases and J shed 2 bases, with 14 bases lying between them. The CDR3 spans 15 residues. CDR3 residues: CSVELSHGLTDTQYF. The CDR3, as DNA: TGCAGCGTTGAATTAAGCCATGGACTCACAGATACGCAGTATTTT.

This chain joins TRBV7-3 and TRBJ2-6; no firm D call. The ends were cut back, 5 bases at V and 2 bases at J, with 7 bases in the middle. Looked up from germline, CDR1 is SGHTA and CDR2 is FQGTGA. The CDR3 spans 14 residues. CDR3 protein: CASSREAGANVLTF. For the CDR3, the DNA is TGTGCCAGCAGCCGTGAGGCTGGGGCCAACGTCCTGACTTTC.

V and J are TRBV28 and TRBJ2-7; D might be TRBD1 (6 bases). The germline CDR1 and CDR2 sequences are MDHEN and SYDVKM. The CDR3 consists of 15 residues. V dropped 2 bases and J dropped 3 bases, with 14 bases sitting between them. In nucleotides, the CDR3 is TGTGCCAGCAGTTTAAACCGGGACAATGACTACGAGCAGTACGTC. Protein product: CASSLNRDNDYEQYV.

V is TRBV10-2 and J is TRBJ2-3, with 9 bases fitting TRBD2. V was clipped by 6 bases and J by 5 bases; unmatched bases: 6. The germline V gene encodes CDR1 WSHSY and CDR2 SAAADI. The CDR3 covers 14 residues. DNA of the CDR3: TGCGCCAGCAGGGTAGCGGGAGCTTTAGATACGCAGTATTTT. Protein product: CASRVAGALDTQYF.

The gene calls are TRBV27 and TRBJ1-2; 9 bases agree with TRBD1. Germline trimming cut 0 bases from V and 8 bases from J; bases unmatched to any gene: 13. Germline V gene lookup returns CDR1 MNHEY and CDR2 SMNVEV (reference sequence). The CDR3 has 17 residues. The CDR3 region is CASSLSRPGQGSNGYTF. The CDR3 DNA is TGTGCCAGCAGTTTATCACGGCCGGGACAGGGATCTAACGGCTACACCTTC.

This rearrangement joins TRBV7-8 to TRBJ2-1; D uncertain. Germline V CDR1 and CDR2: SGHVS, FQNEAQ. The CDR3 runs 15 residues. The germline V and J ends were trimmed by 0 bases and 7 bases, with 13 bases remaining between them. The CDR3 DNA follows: TGTGCCAGCAGCTTAGCGGGTACAGAGTCAAATGAGCAGTTCTTC. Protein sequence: CASSLAGTESNEQFF. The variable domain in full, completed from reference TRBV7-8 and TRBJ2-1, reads GAGVSQSPRYKVAKRGQDVALRCDPISGHVSLFWYQQALGQGPEFLTYFQNEAQLDKSGLPSDRFFAERPEGSVSTLKIQRTQQEDSAVYLCASSLAGTESNEQFFGPGTRLTVL.

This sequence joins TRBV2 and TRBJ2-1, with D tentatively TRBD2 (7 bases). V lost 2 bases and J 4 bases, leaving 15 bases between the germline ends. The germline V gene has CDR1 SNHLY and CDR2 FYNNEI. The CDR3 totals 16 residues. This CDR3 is CASSEPGGGGYNEQFF. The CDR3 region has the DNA TGTGCCAGCAGTGAACCGGGGGGAGGGGGTTACAATGAGCAGTTCTTC. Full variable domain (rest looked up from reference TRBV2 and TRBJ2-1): EPEVTQTPSHQVTQMGQEVILRCVPISNHLYFYWYRQILGQKVEFLVSFYNNEISEKSEIFDDQFSVERPDGSNFTLKIRSTKLEDSAMYFCASSEPGGGGYNEQFFGPGTRLTVL.

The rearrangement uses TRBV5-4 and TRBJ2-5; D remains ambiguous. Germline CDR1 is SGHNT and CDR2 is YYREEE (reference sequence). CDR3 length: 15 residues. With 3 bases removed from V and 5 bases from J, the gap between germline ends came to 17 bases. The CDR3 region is CASSSRGQARETQYF. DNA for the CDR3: TGTGCCAGCAGCTCCCGTGGTCAGGCCAGGGAGACCCAGTACTTC.

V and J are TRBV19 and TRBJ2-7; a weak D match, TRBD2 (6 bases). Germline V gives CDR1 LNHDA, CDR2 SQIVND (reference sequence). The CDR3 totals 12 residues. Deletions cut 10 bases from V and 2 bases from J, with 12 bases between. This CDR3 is CANPSDPYEQYF. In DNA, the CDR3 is TGTGCCAACCCTAGCGATCCCTACGAGCAGTACTTC.

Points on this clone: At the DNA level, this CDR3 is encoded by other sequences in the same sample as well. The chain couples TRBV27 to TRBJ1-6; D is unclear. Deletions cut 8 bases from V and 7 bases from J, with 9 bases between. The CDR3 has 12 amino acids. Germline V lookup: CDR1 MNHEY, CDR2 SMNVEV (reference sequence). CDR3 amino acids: CASSLLNSPLHF. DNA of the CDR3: TGTGCCAGCTCTCTTCTGAATTCACCCCTCCACTTT.

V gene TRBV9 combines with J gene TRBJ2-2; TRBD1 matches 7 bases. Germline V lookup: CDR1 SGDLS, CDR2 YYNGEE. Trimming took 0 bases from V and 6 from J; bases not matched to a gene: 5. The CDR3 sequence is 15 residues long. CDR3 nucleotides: TGTGCCAGCAGCGTAGAGACAGGGAATGCCGGGGAGCTGTTTTTT. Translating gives CASSVETGNAGELFF.

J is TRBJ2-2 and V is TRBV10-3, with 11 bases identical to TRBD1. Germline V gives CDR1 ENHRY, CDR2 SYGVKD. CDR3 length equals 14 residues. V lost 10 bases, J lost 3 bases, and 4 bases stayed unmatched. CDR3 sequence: CATGQGADTGELFF. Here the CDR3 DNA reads TGTGCCACCGGACAGGGGGCGGACACCGGGGAGCTGTTTTTT.

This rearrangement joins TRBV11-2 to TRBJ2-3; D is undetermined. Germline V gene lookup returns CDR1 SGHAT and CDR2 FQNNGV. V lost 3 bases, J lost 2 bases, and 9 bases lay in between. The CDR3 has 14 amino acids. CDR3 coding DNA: TGTGCCAGCAGCTTTCGCAGGAACACAGATACGCAGTATTTT. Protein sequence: CASSFRRNTDTQYF.